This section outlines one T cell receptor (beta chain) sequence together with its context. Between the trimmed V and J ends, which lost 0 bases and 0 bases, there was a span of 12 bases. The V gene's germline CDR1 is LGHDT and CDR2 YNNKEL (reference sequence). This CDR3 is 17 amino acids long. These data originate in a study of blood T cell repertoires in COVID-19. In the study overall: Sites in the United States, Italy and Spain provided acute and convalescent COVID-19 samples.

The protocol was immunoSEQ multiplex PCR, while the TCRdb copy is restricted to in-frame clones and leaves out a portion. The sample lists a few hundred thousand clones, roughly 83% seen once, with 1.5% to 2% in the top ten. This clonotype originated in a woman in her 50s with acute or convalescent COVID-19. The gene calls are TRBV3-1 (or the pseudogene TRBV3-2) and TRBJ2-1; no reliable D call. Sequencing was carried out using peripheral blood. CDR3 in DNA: TGTGCCAGCAGCCAAGACCTAGATTTTAGCTCCTACAATGAGCAGTTCTTC. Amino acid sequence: CASSQDLDFSSYNEQFF.